Given below is one TCR beta chain in context. This clone was observed a few times. Its antigen remains unidentified. Base quality data are lacking; no much larger clone is found one base away. The sample originates from a study of blood T cell repertoires in COVID-19 (dated by TCRdb to about 2020). With respect to the entire study: Samples covering the acute and convalescent phases of COVID-19 were provided by collaborators in the United States, Italy and Spain. The repertoires were released in a freely available public database intended as a resource for research on the immune response to SARS-CoV-2. Where HLA class I and class II types were available, the types were taken from metadata supplied by the sample provider, not from assay-based typing. The prospective study material was composed of cDNA or gDNA derived from T cells, B-cell-depleted T cells, or PBMCs. The dataset comprised deeply sampled blood TCRbeta repertoires from subjects exposed to, actively infected with, or recovered from COVID-19. Nearly every sample came with metadata listing a de-identified subject ID, COVID-19 status, age in years and sex. The samples were drawn from two sources: the first 160 participants of the ongoing ImmuneRACE study, and 1,254 subjects contributed by 6 global collaborators.

General study outcomes and caveats: How much clinical and demographic metadata was included differed by source and by participant, and the metadata was provided uncurated.

Looking up the germline V gene yields CDR1 SNHLY and CDR2 FYNNEI. Unmatched junction bases come to 3, with V trimmed by 5 bases and J by 4 bases. Including the terminal cysteine and phenylalanine, the CDR3 comprises 13 residues. The sequence is cut down to CDR3 DNA, 39 bases in frame from base 1. Whole blood was collected in K2EDTA tubes by collaborating institutions according to the institutions' own protocols. For TCRbeta analysis, collaborators shipped samples as frozen whole blood, isolated PBMCs, or DNA extracted from either of those sample types. TCRbeta CDR3 regions were amplified from genomic DNA by means of the immunoSEQ Assay, a bias-controlled multiplex PCR. The study's processing was this. The number of nucleated cells in each sample was estimated by amplification of reference gene primers within the assay. Sequence reads were collapsed and filtered to measure the absolute abundance of every unique TCRbeta CDR3 rearrangement. Productive Simpson clonality was computed per sample as the square root of Simpson's diversity index over productive rearrangements. The table was pulled from immuneACCESS by TCRdb, which kept in-frame rearrangements only. Such tables lose some clones; where checked, under half of the loss comes from unresolved V genes, and the rest has no known cause. That table supplies the V and J calls and clone size; D and trimming were determined from the DNA. The sample table lists around 180,000 clones, around 74% of them with a count of one. The ten most abundant clones make up less than 3% of the sample.

The source is a woman of 80 years or more with acute or convalescent COVID-19. Sequencing was carried out using peripheral blood. The chain is made from TRBV2 and TRBJ2-7, with 9 bases matching TRBD1. The DNA sequence follows: TGTGCCAGCAGTCCGGACAGGGGTTACGAGCAGTACTTC. Its product reads: CASSPDRGYEQYF.